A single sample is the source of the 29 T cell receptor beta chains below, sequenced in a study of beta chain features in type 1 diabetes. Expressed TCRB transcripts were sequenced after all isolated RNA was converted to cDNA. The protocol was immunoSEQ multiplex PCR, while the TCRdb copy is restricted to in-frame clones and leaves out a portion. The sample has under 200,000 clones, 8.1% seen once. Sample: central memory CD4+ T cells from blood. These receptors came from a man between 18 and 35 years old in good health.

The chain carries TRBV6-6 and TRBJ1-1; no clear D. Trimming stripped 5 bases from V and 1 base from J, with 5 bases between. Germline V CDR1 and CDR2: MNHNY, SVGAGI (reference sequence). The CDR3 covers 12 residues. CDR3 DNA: TGTGCCAGCAGTCACAAGAACACTGAAGCTTTCTTT. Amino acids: CASSHKNTEAFF.

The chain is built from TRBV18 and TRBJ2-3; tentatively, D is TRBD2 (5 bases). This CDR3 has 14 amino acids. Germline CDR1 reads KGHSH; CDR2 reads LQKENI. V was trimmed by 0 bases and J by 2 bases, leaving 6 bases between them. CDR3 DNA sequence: TGTGCCAGCTCACCACCGACTACCACAGATACGCAGTATTTT. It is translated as CASSPPTTTDTQYF. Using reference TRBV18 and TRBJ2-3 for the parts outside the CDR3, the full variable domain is NAGVMQNPRHLVRRRGQEARLRCSPMKGHSHVYWYRQLPEEGLKFMVYLQKENIIDESGMPKERFSAEFPKEGPSILRIQQVVRGDSAAYFCASSPPTTTDTQYFGPGTRLTVL.

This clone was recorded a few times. Written as DNA, the CDR3 is TGTGCCAGCAGCTTAGTTCAGGTCACTGAAGCTTTCTTT. Translating it yields CASSLVQVTEAFF. This chain connects TRBV11-2 to TRBJ1-1; D ambiguous. V lost 1 base and J lost 4, with 7 bases in between. The CDR3 loop spans 13 amino acids. Germline V gives CDR1 SGHAT, CDR2 FQNNGV.

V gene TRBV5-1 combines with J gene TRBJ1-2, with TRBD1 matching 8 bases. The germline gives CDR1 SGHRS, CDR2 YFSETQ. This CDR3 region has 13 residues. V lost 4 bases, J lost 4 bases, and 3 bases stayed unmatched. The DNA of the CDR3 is TGCGCCAGCAGCCCAGGGGGCAGCTATGGCTACACCTTC. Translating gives CASSPGGSYGYTF. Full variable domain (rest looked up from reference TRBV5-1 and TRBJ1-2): KAGVTQTPRYLIKTRGQQVTLSCSPISGHRSVSWYQQTPGQGLQFLFEYFSETQRNKGNFPGRFSGRQFSNSRSEMNVSTLELGDSALYLCASSPGGSYGYTFGSGTRLTVV.

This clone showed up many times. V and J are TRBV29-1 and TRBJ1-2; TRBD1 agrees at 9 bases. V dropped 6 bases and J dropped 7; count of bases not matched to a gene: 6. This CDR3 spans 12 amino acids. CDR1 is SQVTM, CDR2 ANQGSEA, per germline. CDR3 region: CSVVRDRAGYTF. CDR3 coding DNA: TGCAGCGTCGTCCGGGACAGGGCTGGCTACACCTTC. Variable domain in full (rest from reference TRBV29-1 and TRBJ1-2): SAVISQKPSRDICQRGTSLTIQCQVDSQVTMMFWYRQQPGQSLTLIATANQGSEATYESGFVIDKFPISRPNLTFSTLTVSNMSPEDSSIYLCSVVRDRAGYTFGSGTRLTVV.

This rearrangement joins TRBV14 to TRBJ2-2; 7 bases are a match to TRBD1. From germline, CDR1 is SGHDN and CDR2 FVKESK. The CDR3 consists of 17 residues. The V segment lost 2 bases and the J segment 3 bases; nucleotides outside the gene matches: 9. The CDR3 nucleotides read TGTGCCAGCAGCCAAAGACAGGGAGCTTTTTACACCGGGGAGCTGTTTTTT. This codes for CASSQRQGAFYTGELFF.

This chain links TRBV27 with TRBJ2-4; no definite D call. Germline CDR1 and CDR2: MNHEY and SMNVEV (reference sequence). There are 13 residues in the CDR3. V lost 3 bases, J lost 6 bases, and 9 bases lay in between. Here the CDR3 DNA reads TGTGCCAGCAGTTTTAGAGAACCAAACATTCAGTACTTC. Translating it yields CASSFREPNIQYF.

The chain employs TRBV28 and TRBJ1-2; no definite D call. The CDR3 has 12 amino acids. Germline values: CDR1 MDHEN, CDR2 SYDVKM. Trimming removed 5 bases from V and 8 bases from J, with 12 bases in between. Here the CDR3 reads CASSANIGGYTF. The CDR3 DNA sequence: TGTGCCAGCAGTGCCAATATCGGGGGCTACACCTTC.

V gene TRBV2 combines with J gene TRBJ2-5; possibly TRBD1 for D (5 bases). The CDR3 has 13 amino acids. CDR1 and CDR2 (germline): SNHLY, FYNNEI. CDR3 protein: CAITGQPHETQYF. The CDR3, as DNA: TGTGCGATTACCGGACAACCCCACGAGACCCAGTACTTC. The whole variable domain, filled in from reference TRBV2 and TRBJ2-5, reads EPEVTQTPSHQVTQMGQEVILRCVPISNHLYFYWYRQILGQKVEFLVSFYNNEISEKSEIFDDQFSVERPDGSNFTLKIRSTKLEDSAMYFCAITGQPHETQYFGPGTRLLVL.

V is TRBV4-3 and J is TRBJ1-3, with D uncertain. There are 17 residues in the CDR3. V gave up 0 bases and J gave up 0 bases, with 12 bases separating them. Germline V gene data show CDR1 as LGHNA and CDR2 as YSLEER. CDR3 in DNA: TGCGCCAGCAGCCAAGATAGAGCGGGCAGCTCTGGAAACACCATATATTTT. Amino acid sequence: CASSQDRAGSSGNTIYF.

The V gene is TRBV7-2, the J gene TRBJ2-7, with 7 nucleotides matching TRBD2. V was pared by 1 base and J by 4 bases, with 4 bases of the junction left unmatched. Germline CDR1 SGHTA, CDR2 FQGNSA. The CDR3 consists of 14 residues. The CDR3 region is CASSLDGGSYEQYF. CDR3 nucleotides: TGTGCCAGCAGCTTAGACGGGGGGAGTTACGAGCAGTACTTC.

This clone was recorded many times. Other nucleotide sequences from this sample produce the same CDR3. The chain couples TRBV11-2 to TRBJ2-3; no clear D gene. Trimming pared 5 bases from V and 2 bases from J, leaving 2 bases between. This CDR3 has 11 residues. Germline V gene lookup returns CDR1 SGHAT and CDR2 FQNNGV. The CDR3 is CASSHTDTQYF. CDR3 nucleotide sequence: TGTGCCAGCAGCCACACAGATACGCAGTATTTT. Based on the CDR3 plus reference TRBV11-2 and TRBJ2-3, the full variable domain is EAGVAQSPRYKIIEKRQSVAFWCNPISGHATLYWYQQILGQGPKLLIQFQNNGVVDDSQLPKDRFSAERLKGVDSTLKIQPAKLEDSAVYLCASSHTDTQYFGPGTRLTVL.

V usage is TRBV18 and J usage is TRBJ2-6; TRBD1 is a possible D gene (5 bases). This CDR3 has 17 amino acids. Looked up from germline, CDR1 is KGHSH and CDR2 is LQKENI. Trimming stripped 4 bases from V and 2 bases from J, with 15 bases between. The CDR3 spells CASSLLPGFAGANVLTF. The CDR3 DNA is TGTGCCAGCTCACTACTCCCAGGGTTTGCTGGGGCCAACGTCCTGACTTTC. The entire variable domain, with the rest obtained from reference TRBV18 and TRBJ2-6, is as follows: NAGVMQNPRHLVRRRGQEARLRCSPMKGHSHVYWYRQLPEEGLKFMVYLQKENIIDESGMPKERFSAEFPKEGPSILRIQQVVRGDSAAYFCASSLLPGFAGANVLTFGAGSRLTVL.

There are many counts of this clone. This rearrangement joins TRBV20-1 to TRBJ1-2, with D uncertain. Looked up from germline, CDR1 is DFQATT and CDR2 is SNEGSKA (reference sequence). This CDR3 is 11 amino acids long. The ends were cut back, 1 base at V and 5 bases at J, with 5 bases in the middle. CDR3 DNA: TGCAGTGCTAGAGGCGCATATGGCTACACCTTC. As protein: CSARGAYGYTF.

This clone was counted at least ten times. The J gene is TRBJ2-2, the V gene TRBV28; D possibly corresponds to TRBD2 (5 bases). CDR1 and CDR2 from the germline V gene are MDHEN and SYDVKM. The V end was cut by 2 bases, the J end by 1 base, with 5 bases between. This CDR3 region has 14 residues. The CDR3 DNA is TGTGCCAGCAGTTTAGGAGGGAACACCGGGGAGCTGTTTTTT. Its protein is CASSLGGNTGELFF. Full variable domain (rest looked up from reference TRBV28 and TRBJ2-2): DVKVTQSSRYLVKRTGEKVFLECVQDMDHENMFWYRQDPGLGLRLIYFSYDVKMKEKGDIPEGYSVSREKKERFSLILESASTNQTSMYLCASSLGGNTGELFFGEGSRLTVL.

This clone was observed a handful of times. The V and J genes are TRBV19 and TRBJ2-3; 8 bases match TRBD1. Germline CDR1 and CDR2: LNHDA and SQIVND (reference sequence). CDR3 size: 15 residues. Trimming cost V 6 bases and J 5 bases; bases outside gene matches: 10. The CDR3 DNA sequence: TGTGCCAGTAGAATGACAGGGGATCCAAAAGATACGCAGTATTTT. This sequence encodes CASRMTGDPKDTQYF.

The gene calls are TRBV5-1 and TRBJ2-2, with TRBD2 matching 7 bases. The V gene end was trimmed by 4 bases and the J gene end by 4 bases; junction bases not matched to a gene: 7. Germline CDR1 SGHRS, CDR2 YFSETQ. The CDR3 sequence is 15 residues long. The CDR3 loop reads CASSTGLVVTGELFF. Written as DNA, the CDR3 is TGCGCCAGCAGCACAGGACTAGTCGTCACCGGGGAGCTGTTTTTT.

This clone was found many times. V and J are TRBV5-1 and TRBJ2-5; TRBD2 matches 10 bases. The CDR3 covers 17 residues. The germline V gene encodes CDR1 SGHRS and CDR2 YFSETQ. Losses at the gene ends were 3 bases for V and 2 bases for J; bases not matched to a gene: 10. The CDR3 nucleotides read TGCGCCAGCAGCTCCCACGGAGTAGCGGGAGGTCAAGAGACCCAGTACTTC. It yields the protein CASSSHGVAGGQETQYF.

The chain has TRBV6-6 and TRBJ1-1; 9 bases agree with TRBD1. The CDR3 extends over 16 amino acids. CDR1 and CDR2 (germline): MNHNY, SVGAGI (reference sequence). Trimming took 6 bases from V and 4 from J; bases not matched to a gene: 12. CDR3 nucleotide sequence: TGTGCCAGCAGCTATACACAGGGGGCTTCGGGCACTGAAGCTTTCTTT. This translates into CASSYTQGASGTEAFF.

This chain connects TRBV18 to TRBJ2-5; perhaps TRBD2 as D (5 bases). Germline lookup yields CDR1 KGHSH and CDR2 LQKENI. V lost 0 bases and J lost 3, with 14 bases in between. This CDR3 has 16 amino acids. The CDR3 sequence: CASSPPSGQTKETQYF. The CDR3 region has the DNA TGTGCCAGCTCACCACCATCTGGCCAGACTAAAGAGACCCAGTACTTC.

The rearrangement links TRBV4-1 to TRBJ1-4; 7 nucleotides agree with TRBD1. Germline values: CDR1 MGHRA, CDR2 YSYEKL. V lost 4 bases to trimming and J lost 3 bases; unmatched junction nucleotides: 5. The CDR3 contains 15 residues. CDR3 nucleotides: TGCGCCAGCAGCCCAGGGACAGTCTCTAATGAAAAACTGTTTTTT. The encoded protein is CASSPGTVSNEKLFF.

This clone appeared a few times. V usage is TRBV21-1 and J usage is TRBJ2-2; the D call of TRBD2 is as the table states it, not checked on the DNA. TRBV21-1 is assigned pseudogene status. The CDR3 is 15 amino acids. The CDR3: CASSKSREGTGELFF. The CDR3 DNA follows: TGTGCCAGCAGCAAATCCCGGGAGGGGACCGGGGAGCTGTTTTTT.

The CDR3, as DNA: TGTGCCAGTGGGACTAGCGGGAGGGCGCCTGAGCAGTTCTTC. This translates into CASGTSGRAPEQFF. V usage is TRBV19 and J usage is TRBJ2-1, with TRBD2 identical over 16 bases. CDR3 length: 14 residues. Germline CDR1 and CDR2: LNHDA and SQIVND (reference sequence). V lost 8 bases, J lost 9 bases, and 4 bases stayed unmatched.

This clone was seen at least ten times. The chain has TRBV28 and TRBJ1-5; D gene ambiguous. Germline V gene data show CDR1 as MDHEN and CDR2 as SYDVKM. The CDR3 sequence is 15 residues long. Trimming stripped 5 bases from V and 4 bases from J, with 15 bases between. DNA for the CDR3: TGTGCCAGCAGTGCCCCCCGGCAGGCGAATCAGCCCCAGCATTTT. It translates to CASSAPRQANQPQHF.

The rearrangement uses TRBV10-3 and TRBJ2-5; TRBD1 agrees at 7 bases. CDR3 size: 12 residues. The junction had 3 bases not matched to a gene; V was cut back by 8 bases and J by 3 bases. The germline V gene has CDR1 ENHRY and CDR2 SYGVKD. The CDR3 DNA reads TGTGCCATCGGGACAGCGGAAGAGACCCAGTACTTC. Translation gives CAIGTAEETQYF.

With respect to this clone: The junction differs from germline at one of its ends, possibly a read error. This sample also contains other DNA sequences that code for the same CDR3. CDR3 DNA: TGTGCCAGCAGCCTGACAGATATGAATACTGAAGCTTTCTTT. Residues: CASSLTDMNTEAFF. The chain is built from TRBV5-8 and TRBJ1-1, with D perhaps matching TRBD1 (5 bases). Looked up from germline, CDR1 is SGHTS and CDR2 is YDEGEE. The CDR3 length is 14 residues.

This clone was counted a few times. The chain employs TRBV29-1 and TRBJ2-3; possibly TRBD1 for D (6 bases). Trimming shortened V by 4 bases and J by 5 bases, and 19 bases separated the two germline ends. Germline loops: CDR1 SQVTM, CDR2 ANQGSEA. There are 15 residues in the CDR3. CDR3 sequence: CSVGEWQGRKDTQYF. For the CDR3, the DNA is TGCAGCGTTGGTGAGTGGCAGGGGCGTAAAGATACGCAGTATTTT.

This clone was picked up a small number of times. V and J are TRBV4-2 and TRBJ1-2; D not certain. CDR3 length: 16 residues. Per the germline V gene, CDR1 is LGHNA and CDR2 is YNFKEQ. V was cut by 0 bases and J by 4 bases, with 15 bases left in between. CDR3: CASSQDAYGKGYGYTF. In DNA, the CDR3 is TGTGCCAGCAGCCAAGATGCGTACGGGAAAGGCTATGGCTACACCTTC.

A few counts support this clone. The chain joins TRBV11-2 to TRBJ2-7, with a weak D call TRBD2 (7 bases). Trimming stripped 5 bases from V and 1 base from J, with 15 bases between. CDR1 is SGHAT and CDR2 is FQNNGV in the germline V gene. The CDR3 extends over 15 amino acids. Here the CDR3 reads CASSPAGGQSYEQYF. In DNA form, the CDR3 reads TGTGCCAGCAGCCCCGCCGGGGGGCAGTCCTACGAGCAGTACTTC.